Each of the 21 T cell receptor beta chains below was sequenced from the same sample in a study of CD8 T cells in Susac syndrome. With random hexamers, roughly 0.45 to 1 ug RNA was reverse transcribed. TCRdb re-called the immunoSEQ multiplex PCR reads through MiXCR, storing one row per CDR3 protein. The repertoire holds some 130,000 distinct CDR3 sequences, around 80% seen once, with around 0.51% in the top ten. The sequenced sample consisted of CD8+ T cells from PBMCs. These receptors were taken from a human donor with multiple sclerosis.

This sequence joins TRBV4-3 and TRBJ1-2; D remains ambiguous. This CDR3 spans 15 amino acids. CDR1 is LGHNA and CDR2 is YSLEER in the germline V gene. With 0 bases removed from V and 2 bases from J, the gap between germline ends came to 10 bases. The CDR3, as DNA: TGCGCCAGCAGCCAAGAGAGGACGGCAAACTATGGCTACACCTTC. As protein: CASSQERTANYGYTF.

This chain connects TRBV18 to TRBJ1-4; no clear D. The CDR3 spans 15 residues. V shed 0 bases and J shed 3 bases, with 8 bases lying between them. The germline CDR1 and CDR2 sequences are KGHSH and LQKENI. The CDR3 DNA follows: TGTGCCAGCTCACCACCTGTCGCCCCTAATGAAAAACTGTTTTTT. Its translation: CASSPPVAPNEKLFF. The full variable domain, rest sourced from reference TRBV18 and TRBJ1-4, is NAGVMQNPRHLVRRRGQEARLRCSPMKGHSHVYWYRQLPEEGLKFMVYLQKENIIDESGMPKERFSAEFPKEGPSILRIQQVVRGDSAAYFCASSPPVAPNEKLFFGSGTQLSVL.

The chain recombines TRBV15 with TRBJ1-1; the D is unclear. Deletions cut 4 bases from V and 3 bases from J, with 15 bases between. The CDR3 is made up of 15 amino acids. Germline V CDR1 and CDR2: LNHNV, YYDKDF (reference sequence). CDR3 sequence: CATSTHVARYTEAFF. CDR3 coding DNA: TGTGCCACCAGCACCCACGTTGCTAGGTACACTGAAGCTTTCTTT.

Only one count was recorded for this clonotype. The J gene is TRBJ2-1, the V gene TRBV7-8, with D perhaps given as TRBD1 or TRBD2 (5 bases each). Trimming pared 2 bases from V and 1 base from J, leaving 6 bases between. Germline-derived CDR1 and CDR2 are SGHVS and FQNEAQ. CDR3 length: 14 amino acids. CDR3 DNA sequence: TGTGCCAGCAGCTTATGGGGGTCCTACAATGAGCAGTTCTTC. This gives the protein CASSLWGSYNEQFF.

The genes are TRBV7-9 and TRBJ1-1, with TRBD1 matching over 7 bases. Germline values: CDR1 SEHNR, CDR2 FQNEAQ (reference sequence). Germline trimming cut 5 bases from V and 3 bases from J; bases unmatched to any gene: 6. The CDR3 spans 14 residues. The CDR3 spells CASSATGLDTEAFF. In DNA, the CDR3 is TGTGCCAGCAGCGCGACAGGGTTGGACACTGAAGCTTTCTTT.

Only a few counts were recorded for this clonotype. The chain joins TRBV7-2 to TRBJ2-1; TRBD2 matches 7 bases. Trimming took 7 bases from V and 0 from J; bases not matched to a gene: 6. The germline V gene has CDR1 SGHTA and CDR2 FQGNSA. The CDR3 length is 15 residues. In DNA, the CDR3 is TGTGCCAGCACTCAGTCGGGGGGCTCCTACAATGAGCAGTTCTTC. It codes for CASTQSGGSYNEQFF.

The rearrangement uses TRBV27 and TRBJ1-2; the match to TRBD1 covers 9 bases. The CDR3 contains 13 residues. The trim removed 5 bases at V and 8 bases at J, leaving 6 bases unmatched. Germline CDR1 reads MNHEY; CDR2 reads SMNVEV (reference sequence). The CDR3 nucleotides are TGTGCCAGCAGTATGGGGACAGGGAACGGCTACACCTTC. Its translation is CASSMGTGNGYTF.

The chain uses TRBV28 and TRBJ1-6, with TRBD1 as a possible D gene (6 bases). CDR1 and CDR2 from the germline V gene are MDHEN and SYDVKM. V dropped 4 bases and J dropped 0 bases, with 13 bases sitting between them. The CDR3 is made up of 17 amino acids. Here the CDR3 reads CASSSDRSYSYNSPLHF. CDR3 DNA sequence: TGTGCCAGCAGTTCCGACAGGAGTTACTCCTATAATTCACCCCTCCACTTT.

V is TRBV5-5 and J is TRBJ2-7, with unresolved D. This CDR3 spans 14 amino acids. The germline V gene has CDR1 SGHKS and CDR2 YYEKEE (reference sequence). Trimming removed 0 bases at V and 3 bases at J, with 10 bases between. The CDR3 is CASSLVNSHYEQYF. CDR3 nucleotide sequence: TGTGCCAGCAGCTTGGTGAACAGTCACTACGAGCAGTACTTC.

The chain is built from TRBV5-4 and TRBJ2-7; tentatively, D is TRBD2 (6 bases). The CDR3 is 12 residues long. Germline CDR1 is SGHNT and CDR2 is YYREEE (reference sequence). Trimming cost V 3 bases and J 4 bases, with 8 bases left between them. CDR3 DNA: TGTGCCAGCAGCTCCCGGGGGTACGAGCAGTACTTC. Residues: CASSSRGYEQYF.

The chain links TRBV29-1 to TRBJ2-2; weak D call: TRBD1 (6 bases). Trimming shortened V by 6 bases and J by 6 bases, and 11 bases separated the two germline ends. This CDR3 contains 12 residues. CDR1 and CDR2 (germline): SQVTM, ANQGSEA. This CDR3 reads CSVPHRAGELFF. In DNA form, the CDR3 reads TGCAGCGTACCCCACAGGGCCGGGGAGCTGTTTTTT.

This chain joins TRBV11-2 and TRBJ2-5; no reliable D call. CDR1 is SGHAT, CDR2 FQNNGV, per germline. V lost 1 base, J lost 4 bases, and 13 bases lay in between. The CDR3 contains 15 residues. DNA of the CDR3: TGTGCCAGCAGCTTAGGCAACCCAAATATAGAGACCCAGTACTTC. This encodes CASSLGNPNIETQYF.

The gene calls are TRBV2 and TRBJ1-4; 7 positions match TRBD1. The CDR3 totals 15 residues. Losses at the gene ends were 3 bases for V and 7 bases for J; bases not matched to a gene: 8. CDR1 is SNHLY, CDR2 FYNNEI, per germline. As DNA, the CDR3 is TGTGCCAGCAGTGAGTCCCGGGACAGACCTGAAAAACTGTTTTTT. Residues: CASSESRDRPEKLFF.

The CDR3 bases are TGCAGTGCTATTGACAGACAGTCCTACAATGAGCAGTTCTTC. This codes for CSAIDRQSYNEQFF. V gene TRBV20-1 combines with J gene TRBJ2-1, with TRBD1 as a possible D gene (5 bases). CDR3 size: 14 residues. The germline V gene has CDR1 DFQATT and CDR2 SNEGSKA (reference sequence). The V and J ends lost 4 bases and 1 base respectively, with 11 bases between them.

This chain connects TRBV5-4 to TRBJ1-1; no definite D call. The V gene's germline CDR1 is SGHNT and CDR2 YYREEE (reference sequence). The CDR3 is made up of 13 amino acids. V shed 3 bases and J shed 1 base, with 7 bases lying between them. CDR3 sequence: CASSYTGNTEAFF. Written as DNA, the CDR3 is TGTGCCAGCAGCTATACTGGGAACACTGAAGCTTTCTTT.

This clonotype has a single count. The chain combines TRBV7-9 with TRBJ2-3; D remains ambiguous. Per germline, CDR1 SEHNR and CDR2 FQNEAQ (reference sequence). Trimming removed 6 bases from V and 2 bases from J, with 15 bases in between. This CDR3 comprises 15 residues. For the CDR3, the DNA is TGTGCCAGCAGTCCAACAGTCTTAACCACAGATACGCAGTATTTT. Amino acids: CASSPTVLTTDTQYF. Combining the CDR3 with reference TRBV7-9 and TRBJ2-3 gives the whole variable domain DTGVSQNPRHKITKRGQNVTFRCDPISEHNRLYWYRQTLGQGPEFLTYFQNEAQLEKSRLLSDRFSAERPKGSFSTLEIQRTEQGDSAMYLCASSPTVLTTDTQYFGPGTRLTVL.

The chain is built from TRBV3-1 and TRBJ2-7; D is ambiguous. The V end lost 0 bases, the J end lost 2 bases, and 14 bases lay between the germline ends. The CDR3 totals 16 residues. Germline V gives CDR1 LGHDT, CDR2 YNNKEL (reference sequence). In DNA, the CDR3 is TGTGCCAGCAGCCAAGATTGGGCCGACCAAACCTACGAGCAGTACTTC. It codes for CASSQDWADQTYEQYF.

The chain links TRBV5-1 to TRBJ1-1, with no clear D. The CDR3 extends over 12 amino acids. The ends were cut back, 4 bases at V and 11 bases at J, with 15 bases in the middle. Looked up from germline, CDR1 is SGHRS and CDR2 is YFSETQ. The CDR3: CASSQEKGEAFF. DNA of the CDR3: TGCGCCAGCAGCCAAGAAAAGGGAGAGGCTTTCTTT. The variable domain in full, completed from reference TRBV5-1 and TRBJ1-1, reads KAGVTQTPRYLIKTRGQQVTLSCSPISGHRSVSWYQQTPGQGLQFLFEYFSETQRNKGNFPGRFSGRQFSNSRSEMNVSTLELGDSALYLCASSQEKGEAFFGQGTRLTVV.

CDR3 DNA sequence: TGTGCCAGCAGTTCCGCGTACCCGGGGAGCAATCAGCCCCAGCATTTT. It translates to CASSSAYPGSNQPQHF. The chain joins TRBV6-5 to TRBJ1-5; D is undetermined. The CDR3 loop spans 16 amino acids. V dropped 4 bases and J dropped 1 base, with 14 bases sitting between them. The germline CDR1 and CDR2 sequences are MNHEY and SVGAGI.

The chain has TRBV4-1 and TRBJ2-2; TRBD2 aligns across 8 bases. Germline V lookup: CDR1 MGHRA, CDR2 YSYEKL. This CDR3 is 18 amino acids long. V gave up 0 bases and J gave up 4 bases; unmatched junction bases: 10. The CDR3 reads CASSQDPVVAGRTGELFF. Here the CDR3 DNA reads TGCGCCAGCAGCCAAGATCCGGTCGTAGCGGGACGCACCGGGGAGCTGTTTTTT.

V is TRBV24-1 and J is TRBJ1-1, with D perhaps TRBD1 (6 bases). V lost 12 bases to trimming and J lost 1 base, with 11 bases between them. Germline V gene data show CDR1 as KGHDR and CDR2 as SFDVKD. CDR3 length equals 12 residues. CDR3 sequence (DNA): TGTGCCTGTGGGGGACAGAACACTGAAGCTTTCTTT. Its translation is CACGGQNTEAFF.